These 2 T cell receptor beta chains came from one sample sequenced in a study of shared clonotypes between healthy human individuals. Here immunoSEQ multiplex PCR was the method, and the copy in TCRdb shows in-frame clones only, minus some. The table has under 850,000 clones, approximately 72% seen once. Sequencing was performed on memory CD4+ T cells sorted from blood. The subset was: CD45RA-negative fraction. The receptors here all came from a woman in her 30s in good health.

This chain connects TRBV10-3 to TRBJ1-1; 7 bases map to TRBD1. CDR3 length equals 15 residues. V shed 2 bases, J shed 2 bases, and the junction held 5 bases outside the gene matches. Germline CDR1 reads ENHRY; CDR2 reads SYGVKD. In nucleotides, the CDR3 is TGTGCCATCAGTGAGGTAGGGGGCCTTAACACTGAAGCTTTCTTT. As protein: CAISEVGGLNTEAFF.

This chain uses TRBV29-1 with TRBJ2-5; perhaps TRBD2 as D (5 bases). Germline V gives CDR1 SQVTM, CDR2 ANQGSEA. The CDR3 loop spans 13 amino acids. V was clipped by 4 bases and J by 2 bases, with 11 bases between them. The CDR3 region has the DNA TGCAGCGTTGCTCTTACGGGGCAAGAGACCCAGTACTTC. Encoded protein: CSVALTGQETQYF.